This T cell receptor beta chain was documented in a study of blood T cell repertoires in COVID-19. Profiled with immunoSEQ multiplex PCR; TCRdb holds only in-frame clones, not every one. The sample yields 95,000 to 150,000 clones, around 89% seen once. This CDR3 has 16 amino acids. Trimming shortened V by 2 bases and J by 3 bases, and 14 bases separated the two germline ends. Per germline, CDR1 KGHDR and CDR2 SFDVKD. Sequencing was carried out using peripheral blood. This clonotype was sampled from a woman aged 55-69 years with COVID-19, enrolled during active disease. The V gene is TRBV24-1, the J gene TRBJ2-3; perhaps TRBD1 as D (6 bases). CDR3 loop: CATSDSRGIPTDTQYF. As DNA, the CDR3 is TGTGCCACCAGTGATTCCAGGGGAATACCGACAGATACGCAGTATTTT.